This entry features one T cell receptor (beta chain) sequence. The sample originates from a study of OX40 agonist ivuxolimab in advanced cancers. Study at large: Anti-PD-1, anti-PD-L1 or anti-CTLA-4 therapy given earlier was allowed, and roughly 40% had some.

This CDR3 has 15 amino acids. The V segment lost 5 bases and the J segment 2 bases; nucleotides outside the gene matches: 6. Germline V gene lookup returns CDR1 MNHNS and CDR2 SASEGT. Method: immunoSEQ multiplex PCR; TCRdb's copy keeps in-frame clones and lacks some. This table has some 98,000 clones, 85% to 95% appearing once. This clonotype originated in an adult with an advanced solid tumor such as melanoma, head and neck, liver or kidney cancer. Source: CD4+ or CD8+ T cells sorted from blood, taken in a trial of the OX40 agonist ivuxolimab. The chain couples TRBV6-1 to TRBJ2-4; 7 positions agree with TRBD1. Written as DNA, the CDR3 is TGTGCCAGCAGTCAAGGACAGGTTCCCAAAAACATTCAGTACTTC. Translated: CASSQGQVPKNIQYF.